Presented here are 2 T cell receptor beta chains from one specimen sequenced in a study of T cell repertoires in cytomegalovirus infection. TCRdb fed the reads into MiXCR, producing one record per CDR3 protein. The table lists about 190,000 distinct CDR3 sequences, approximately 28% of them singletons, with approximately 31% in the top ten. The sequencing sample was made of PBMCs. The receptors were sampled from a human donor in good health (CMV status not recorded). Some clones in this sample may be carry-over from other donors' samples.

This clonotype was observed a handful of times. Here the CDR3 reads CASSSGQLGRETQYF. DNA for the CDR3: TGTGCCAGCAGCTCGGGACAGCTGGGGAGAGAGACCCAGTACTTC. The chain joins TRBV7-4 to TRBJ2-5; 7 bases agree with TRBD1. Germline assignment: CDR1 SGHVT and CDR2 SQSDAQ. J lost 4 bases, V lost 4 bases, and 9 bases had no gene match. The CDR3 runs 15 residues.

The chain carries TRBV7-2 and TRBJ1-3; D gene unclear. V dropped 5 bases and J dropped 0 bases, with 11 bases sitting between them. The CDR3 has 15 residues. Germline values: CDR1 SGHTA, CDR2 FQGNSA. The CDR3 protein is CASSLTGNSGNTIYF. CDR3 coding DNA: TGTGCCAGCAGCCTGACGGGAAACTCTGGAAACACCATATATTTT.